The rows below give T cell receptor beta chains drawn from one sample of a study of PD-1 blockade in classical Hodgkin lymphoma. The data were produced by immunoSEQ multiplex PCR, yet TCRdb's version contains in-frame clones alone and is incomplete. The sample consists of 39,000 or so clones, 85% to 90% of them appearing once. This material consisted of peripheral blood mononuclear cells (PBMCs), taken before the second cycle of nivolumab. These receptors were collected from a human donor with classical Hodgkin lymphoma. The CDR3 runs from the conserved cysteine through the conserved F or W. A D gene is named only where the DNA matches it firmly. Expanded clones are given a class, and other clones once, few, many or no size at all.

CDR3 DNA	CDR3 protein	V gene	J gene	clone size	D gene
TGTGCCACCCTAGGGGGGGTTGGCGGCTACACCTTC	CATLGGVGGYTF	TRBV28	TRBJ1-2	.	.
TGTGCCAGCAGCTTAGAAAGGACAGGGGCCTACGAGCAGTACTTC	CASSLERTGAYEQYF	TRBV11-2	TRBJ2-7	.	TRBD1
TGTGCCAGCAGAGGGACTAGCGGGAGTGTTGAGCAGTACTTC	CASRGTSGSVEQYF	TRBV28	TRBJ2-7	.	TRBD2
TGTGCCAGCACTCGGAGTTCGAACACCGGGGAGCTGTTTTTT	CASTRSSNTGELFF	TRBV2	TRBJ2-2	.	.
TGTGCCAGCAGCCCTAGCAGCTATGGCTACACCTTC	CASSPSSYGYTF	TRBV11-2	TRBJ1-2	.	.
TGTGCCAGCAGCTTAGTCCCTAGCGGGGGCCTGAACACCGGGGAGCTGTTTTTT	CASSLVPSGGLNTGELFF	TRBV7-2	TRBJ2-2	.	TRBD2
TGTGCCAGTAGCGGGCCGAACACCGGGGAGCTGTTTTTT	CASSGPNTGELFF	TRBV28	TRBJ2-2	.	TRBD2
TGTGCCAGCAGGGACAGGAGCTCCTACAATGAGCAGTTCTTC	CASRDRSSYNEQFF	TRBV6-6	TRBJ2-1	.	TRBD1
TGTGCCACCAGCGCCCTAGCGGGGACTTCTGACTCCTACGAGCAGTACTTC	CATSALAGTSDSYEQYF	TRBV15	TRBJ2-7	.	TRBD2
TGTGCCAGCAGTGAAGGAAAGGGTTACGAGCAGTACTTC	CASSEGKGYEQYF	TRBV6-1	TRBJ2-7	.	.
TGCGCCAGCAGCCACCCCGGGGCGGACAGTAGAAATTCACCCCTCCACTTT	CASSHPGADSRNSPLHF	TRBV4-1	TRBJ1-6	.	.
TGTGCCAGTAGTATTGGATCTTCGGGTAGCAATCAGCCCCAGCATTTT	CASSIGSSGSNQPQHF	TRBV19	TRBJ1-5	.	.
TGTGCCAGCAGTCGACTGACTAGCGGGGGGAACACCGGGGAGCTGTTTTTT	CASSRLTSGGNTGELFF	TRBV27	TRBJ2-2	.	TRBD2
TGTGCCAGTAGTATACAGGGGTCTAACTATGGCTACACCTTC	CASSIQGSNYGYTF	TRBV19	TRBJ1-2	.	.
TGTGCCAGCAGCGTTGCTAGTGTCCCCTACAATGAGCAGTTCTTC	CASSVASVPYNEQFF	TRBV9	TRBJ2-1	once	.
TGTGCCAGCAGTGACGCCGGGACTAGCAGATTCACAGATACGCAGTATTTT	CASSDAGTSRFTDTQYF	TRBV2	TRBJ2-3	.	TRBD2
TGTGCCAGCAGCTCACCCGGGACAGGGGAGGATAGCAATCAGCCCCAGCATTTT	CASSSPGTGEDSNQPQHF	TRBV21-1	TRBJ1-5	.	.
TGCGCCAGCAGCTTGAAGGAAGAGACCCAGTACTTC	CASSLKEETQYF	TRBV5-1	TRBJ2-5	.	.
TGTGCCAGCAGTCGTCAGGGGGTACGAGAAAAACTGTTTTTT	CASSRQGVREKLFF	TRBV28	TRBJ1-4	.	TRBD1
TGTGCCAGCAGCGTAGGAGACAGGAGCACCGGGGAGCTGTTTTTT	CASSVGDRSTGELFF	TRBV9	TRBJ2-2	.	.
TGCGCCAGCAGCTTGGCCCCAGGGCTGGTGTCGGACGAGCAGTACTTC	CASSLAPGLVSDEQYF	TRBV5-1	TRBJ2-7	.	.
TGCGCCAGCAGCTTGGCGGGACGCTCGCCGCAGTACTTC	CASSLAGRSPQYF	TRBV5-1	TRBJ2-7	.	.
TGTGCCAGCACCTCGACAGGGGCTTTCTACGAGCAGTACTTC	CASTSTGAFYEQYF	TRBV28	TRBJ2-7	.	TRBD1
TGTGCCAGTAGTATATCCGGCGGGCTGAACACTGAAGCTTTCTTT	CASSISGGLNTEAFF	TRBV19	TRBJ1-1	.	.
TGCGCCAGCAGCTTGCCCCGGACTAGCGGGGAGATGGGGCAAGAGACCCAGTACTTC	CASSLPRTSGEMGQETQYF	TRBV5-1	TRBJ2-5	.	TRBD2
TGTGCCAGCAGCGCACAGTTCTCTGGGGCCAACGTCCTGACTTTC	CASSAQFSGANVLTF	TRBV9	TRBJ2-6	.	.
TGTGCCAGTAGTATCCCGGGCCCAGACAGGGTAGGAAATCAGCCCCAGCATTTT	CASSIPGPDRVGNQPQHF	TRBV19	TRBJ1-5	.	TRBD1
TGTGCCAGCAGTTACTCCGGGACAAACTCCTACAATGAGCAGTTCTTC	CASSYSGTNSYNEQFF	TRBV27	TRBJ2-1	.	.
TGTGCCAGCAGCATAAGAAGGGGGGATCGCGAGCAGTTCTTC	CASSIRRGDREQFF	TRBV11-2	TRBJ2-1	few	.
TGTGCCGGAAGCAGCGGGGCTAGCACAGATACGCAGTATTTT	CAGSSGASTDTQYF	TRBV7-9	TRBJ2-3	.	TRBD2
TGTGCCAGCAGCTTAGTGGGGGACTCTGGAAACACCATATATTTT	CASSLVGDSGNTIYF	TRBV11-2	TRBJ1-3	.	.
TGTGCCAGCAGCCAAGAAGTCTCAGATACGCAGTATTTT	CASSQEVSDTQYF	TRBV4-2	TRBJ2-3	.	.
TGTGCCAGCAGTGGGGTCTCGGTTAATCAGCCCCAGCATTTT	CASSGVSVNQPQHF	TRBV27	TRBJ1-5	.	.
TGTGCCAGTAGTCCCCGGACAGGGGGCGGAGAGACCCAGTACTTC	CASSPRTGGGETQYF	TRBV19	TRBJ2-5	.	TRBD1
TGCGCCAGCAGCCAAGTAGGGGGAACTGAAGCTTTCTTT	CASSQVGGTEAFF	TRBV4-3	TRBJ1-1	.	.
TGTGCCAGCAGTTACTCCATCGGCTACGAGCAGTACTTC	CASSYSIGYEQYF	TRBV6-6	TRBJ2-7	.	.
TGTGCCAGCAGCTTAGTCAGGAGCTCCTACGAGCAGTACTTC	CASSLVRSSYEQYF	TRBV11-1	TRBJ2-7	.	.
TGTGCCAGCAGCGTAGAGGAAAGGTACGAGCAGTACTTC	CASSVEERYEQYF	TRBV9	TRBJ2-7	.	.
TGTGCCATCAGGGAAGGATATCTCTACGAGCAGTACTTC	CAIREGYLYEQYF	TRBV10-3	TRBJ2-7	.	.
TGTGCCAGCAGTTACTCGACTAGCGGGAACAATGAGCAGTTCTTC	CASSYSTSGNNEQFF	TRBV6-5	TRBJ2-1	.	TRBD2
TGTGCCAGCGAAGGCCGGACAGAAATCGTCACTGAAGCTTTCTTT	CASEGRTEIVTEAFF	TRBV9	TRBJ1-1	.	.
TGTGCCAGCAACCCGGCTGCGAGAACTGAAGCTTTCTTT	CASNPAARTEAFF	TRBV2	TRBJ1-1	medium-sized	.
TGTGCCAGCAGGACCGGGACAGGGTCTTCGGGTGGCAAAAACATTCAGTACTTC	CASRTGTGSSGGKNIQYF	TRBV5-6	TRBJ2-4	.	TRBD1
TGTGCCAGCAGTGCGTGGGACAGTGACGTCGAGCAGTACTTC	CASSAWDSDVEQYF	TRBV6-1	TRBJ2-7	.	TRBD1
TGTGCCAGTAGTACAGGGGGCAAACAGCCCCAGCATTTT	CASSTGGKQPQHF	TRBV19	TRBJ1-5	.	TRBD1
TGTGCCAGCAGTCCCTTGGGTCCTCTTGGTTGGACCCAGTACTTC	CASSPLGPLGWTQYF	TRBV28	TRBJ2-5	.	.
TGTGCCAGCAGTTTGGGACAGGTCAATCAGCCCCAGCATTTT	CASSLGQVNQPQHF	TRBV27	TRBJ1-5	.	TRBD1
TGTGCCAGCAGTTACTCGCAGGGATACACCGGGGAGCTGTTTTTT	CASSYSQGYTGELFF	TRBV6-5	TRBJ2-2	.	.
TGCGCCAGCAGCTTGCCATTGAGACAGCAAGAGACCCAGTACTTC	CASSLPLRQQETQYF	TRBV5-1	TRBJ2-5	once	.
TGTGCCAGCAGTCTGAACGGGGGCCGGACGCAGTATTTT	CASSLNGGRTQYF	TRBV27	TRBJ2-3	.	.
TGTGCCAGCAGTAGCGGGAGTAAAACAGATACGCAGTATTTT	CASSSGSKTDTQYF	TRBV6-6	TRBJ2-3	few	TRBD2
TGTGCCAGCAGCTTAGTCTCTAGCGCACAGAGCTCCTACGAGCAGTACTTC	CASSLVSSAQSSYEQYF	TRBV7-9	TRBJ2-7	.	.
TGTGCCAGCAGCCCCACTAGCGGGATCGCAGATACGCAGTATTTT	CASSPTSGIADTQYF	TRBV7-3	TRBJ2-3	.	TRBD2
TGTGCCAGCAGTTTAACAGGATACAATGAGCAGTTCTTC	CASSLTGYNEQFF	TRBV28	TRBJ2-1	.	.
TGCAGCGGCGGACATAACACTGAAGCTTTCTTT	CSGGHNTEAFF	TRBV29-1	TRBJ1-1	few	.
TGTGCCAGCAGCTCTTGGCGGAATCACGAGCAGTACTTC	CASSSWRNHEQYF	TRBV7-9	TRBJ2-7	.	.
TGTGCCAGCAGCGCCTCCGGGACAGGCAATGAAAAACTGTTTTTT	CASSASGTGNEKLFF	TRBV9	TRBJ1-4	.	TRBD1
TGCAGTGCTGGGGTAGATACGCAGTATTTT	CSAGVDTQYF	TRBV20-1	TRBJ2-3	once	.